Shown below are 5 T cell receptor beta chains from a single sample sequenced in a study of blood T cell repertoires in COVID-19. Libraries were prepared by immunoSEQ multiplex PCR; TCRdb keeps only in-frame clonotypes and omits some of them. The table lists about 240,000 clones, 75% to 90% of them singletons. The sequenced material came from peripheral blood. These receptors were collected from a man aged 55 to 70 who had recovered from COVID-19.

J is TRBJ1-1 and V is TRBV19; no reliable D call. Per germline, CDR1 LNHDA and CDR2 SQIVND (reference sequence). The CDR3 sequence is 13 residues long. V lost 7 bases and J lost 3, with 12 bases in between. CDR3 sequence reads: CASKRSQHTEAFF. CDR3 in DNA: TGTGCCAGTAAGCGCAGCCAACACACTGAAGCTTTCTTT.

The chain has TRBV3-1 (or the pseudogene TRBV3-2) and TRBJ2-3; 12 bases map to TRBD2. V gave up 1 base and J gave up 1 base; unmatched junction bases: 6. The CDR3 covers 18 residues. Germline V CDR1 and CDR2: LGHDT, YNNKEL (reference sequence). The CDR3 nucleotides are TGTGCCAGCAGCCAAGGACTAGCGGGGGTGTACGGCACAGATACGCAGTATTTT. Translating gives CASSQGLAGVYGTDTQYF.

This clone has just a few counts. The CDR3 loop reads CASSQAGTGVFGSGNTIYF. CDR3 nucleotides: TGTGCCAGCAGTCAGGCCGGGACAGGGGTATTTGGCTCTGGAAACACCATATATTTT. The chain links TRBV28 to TRBJ1-3; TRBD1 matches at 10 bases. The CDR3 is 19 amino acids. V shed 5 bases, J shed 0 bases, and the junction held 13 bases outside the gene matches. Per germline, CDR1 MDHEN and CDR2 SYDVKM.

This chain connects TRBV19 to TRBJ1-5, with 10 bases aligning to TRBD1. CDR1 is LNHDA and CDR2 is SQIVND in the germline V gene (reference sequence). The ends lost 5 bases at V and 6 bases at J; junction bases unmatched: 4. The CDR3 runs 14 residues. The CDR3 bases are TGTGCCAGTAGTCGACAGGGGGCGGCTCAGCCCCAGCATTTT. Its translation is CASSRQGAAQPQHF.

Notes on this clone: Other DNA variants within this sample encode the same CDR3. The chain joins TRBV19 to TRBJ2-7; 9 positions agree with TRBD1. V gave up 6 bases and J gave up 3 bases; unmatched junction bases: 3. This CDR3 region has 13 residues. Germline lookup yields CDR1 LNHDA and CDR2 SQIVND (reference sequence). CDR3 DNA sequence: TGTGCCAGTAGCATGGACAGGGGCTACGAGCAGTACTTC. This sequence encodes CASSMDRGYEQYF. Combining the CDR3 with reference TRBV19 and TRBJ2-7 gives the whole variable domain DGGITQSPKYLFRKEGQNVTLSCEQNLNHDAMYWYRQDPGQGLRLIYYSQIVNDFQKGDIAEGYSVSREKKESFPLTVTSAQKNPTAFYLCASSMDRGYEQYFGPGTRLTVT.